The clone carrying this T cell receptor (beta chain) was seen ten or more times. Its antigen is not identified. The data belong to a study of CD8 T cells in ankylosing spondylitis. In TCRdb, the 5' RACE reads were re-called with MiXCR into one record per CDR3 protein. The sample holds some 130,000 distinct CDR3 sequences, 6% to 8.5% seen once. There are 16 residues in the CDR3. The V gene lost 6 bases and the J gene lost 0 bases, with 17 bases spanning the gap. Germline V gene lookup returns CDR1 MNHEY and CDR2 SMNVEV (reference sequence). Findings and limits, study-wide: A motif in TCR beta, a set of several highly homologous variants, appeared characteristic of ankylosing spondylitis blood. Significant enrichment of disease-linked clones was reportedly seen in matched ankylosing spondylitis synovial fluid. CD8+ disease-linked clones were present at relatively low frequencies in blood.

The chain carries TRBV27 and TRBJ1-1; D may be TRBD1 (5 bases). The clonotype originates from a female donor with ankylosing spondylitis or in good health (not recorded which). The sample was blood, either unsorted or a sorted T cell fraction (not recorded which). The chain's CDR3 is CASRVDTTVMNTEAFF. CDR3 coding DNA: TGTGCCAGCAGGGTGGACACGACCGTCATGAACACTGAAGCTTTCTTT.